The rows below give T cell receptor beta chains drawn from one sample of a study of graft-versus-host responses after intestinal transplantation. Which antigens these TCRs recognize remains unknown. The table came from immunoSEQ multiplex PCR; TCRdb's copy has only in-frame clones and leaves some out. The repertoire includes 85,000 to 110,000 clones, more than 85% of them detected once, and 0.95% to 1.5% sits in the top ten. The starting material was unstimulated CD8+ T cells sorted from spleen or lymph node cells, obtained before intestinal transplant. These receptors were collected from a human donor who received an intestinal transplant. Each CDR3 is given with its conserved first and last residue. D genes are given only for firm matches.

CDR3	J	V	D
CASSQALVNNEQFF	TRBJ2-1	TRBV4-1	-
CASMYPGTALTDTQYF	TRBJ2-3	TRBV5-6	TRBD1
CASSLSGNQPQHF	TRBJ1-5	TRBV27	-
CASSLGLAGGRYTGELFF	TRBJ2-2	TRBV7-2	TRBD2
CASSLVYGDLNIQYF	TRBJ2-4	TRBV7-9	-
CASSLGGAGELFF	TRBJ2-2	TRBV7-2	-
CASSLVDSGTDTQYF	TRBJ2-3	TRBV7-9	-
CASSPGSYEQYF	TRBJ2-7	TRBV6-5	-
CASSVRGYEQFF	TRBJ2-1	TRBV4-1	-
CASGPTDGDTEAFF	TRBJ1-1	TRBV7-9	-
CAISEERNTGELFF	TRBJ2-2	TRBV10-3	-
CASSSGLAGRETQYF	TRBJ2-5	TRBV9	TRBD2
CASSLGTGSLSGYTF	TRBJ1-2	TRBV7-9	-
CAISGVSASGEDEQFF	TRBJ2-1	TRBV10-3	TRBD2
CAWSVEDIYNSPLHF	TRBJ1-6	TRBV30	-
CASSLSGGANVLTF	TRBJ2-6	TRBV5-8	-
CASSEGQLSATNEKLFF	TRBJ1-4	TRBV6-1	TRBD1
CASSHRQGNQPQHF	TRBJ1-5	TRBV27	-
CASSPQGLDYGYTF	TRBJ1-2	TRBV18	-
CASGQSGQPQHF	TRBJ1-5	TRBV6-5	-
CASSWTSGGEETQYF	TRBJ2-5	TRBV7-2	TRBD2
CASSQDGGLAGYYEQYF	TRBJ2-7	TRBV4-1	TRBD2
CASSPTGGSYNEQFF	TRBJ2-1	TRBV6-5	-
CASSLAQVGYEQYF	TRBJ2-7	TRBV7-2	-
CASALGNTIYF	TRBJ1-3	TRBV9	-
CASSLKNYSNQPQHF	TRBJ1-5	TRBV5-1	-
CAISEFETPLGLREQYF	TRBJ2-7	TRBV10-3	-
CASSPMMVNANTGELFF	TRBJ2-2	TRBV14	-
CASSDPGPAAGYTF	TRBJ1-2	TRBV6-6	-
CASSLISTGELFF	TRBJ2-2	TRBV27	-
CASSQSELGPDRTQETQYF	TRBJ2-5	TRBV4-2	-